A single sample gave rise to the 16 T cell receptor beta chains below, sequenced in a study of CD8 T cells in ankylosing spondylitis. General observations from the study: Within ankylosing spondylitis blood, a TCR beta motif made up of seven or eight highly homologous variants appeared to be characteristic.

No antigen has been assigned to these receptors. MiXCR, applied by TCRdb to the 5' RACE reads, yields one record per CDR3 protein. Among 750,000 to 850,000 distinct CDR3 sequences listed, roughly 10% were seen once. What was sequenced was blood, either unsorted or a sorted T cell fraction (not recorded which). These TCRs come from a male donor with ankylosing spondylitis.

The J gene is TRBJ2-7, the V gene TRBV15, with D perhaps given as TRBD1 or TRBD2 (6 bases each). The length of the CDR3 is 16 residues. Germline CDR1 and CDR2: LNHNV and YYDKDF (reference sequence). V was cut by 5 bases and J by 3 bases, with 20 bases left in between. DNA of the CDR3: TGTGCCACCAGCGTAACACCCCGGAGGGGGAACTACGAGCAGTACTTC. It translates to CATSVTPRRGNYEQYF.

The CDR3 sequence is CASSLFVAGIVNYGYTF. The CDR3 DNA is TGTGCCAGCAGCTTGTTTGTGGCTGGGATTGTTAACTATGGCTACACCTTC. This chain links TRBV5-6 with TRBJ1-2; D is ambiguous. Germline V gene data show CDR1 as SGHDT and CDR2 as YYEEEE. The CDR3 has 17 residues. The V end was cut by 1 base, the J end by 1 base, with 17 bases between.

This clonotype was counted many times. V gene TRBV9 combines with J gene TRBJ2-1; weak D call: TRBD2 (6 bases). Germline V CDR1 and CDR2: SGDLS, YYNGEE. The CDR3 is made up of 15 amino acids. V lost 0 bases to trimming and J lost 3 bases, with 10 bases between them. The CDR3 DNA sequence: TGTGCCAGCAGCGTAGACGGGACTTACTACAATGAGCAGTTCTTC. It codes for CASSVDGTYYNEQFF. Variable domain in full (rest from reference TRBV9 and TRBJ2-1): DSGVTQTPKHLITATGQRVTLRCSPRSGDLSVYWYQQSLDQGLQFLIQYYNGEERAKGNILERFSAQQFPDLHSELNLSSLELGDSALYFCASSVDGTYYNEQFFGPGTRLTVL.

As regards this clonotype: One end of the junction does not line up with germline, which may come from a read error. This chain links TRBV20-1 with TRBJ1-5, with 7 bases that match TRBD1. There are 15 residues in the CDR3. The V gene's germline CDR1 is DFQATT and CDR2 SNEGSKA (reference sequence). CDR3 residues: CSARAGTDSNQPQHF. CDR3 nucleotide sequence: TGCAGTGCCAGAGCCGGGACAGATAGCAATCAGCCCCAGCATTTT.

This clonotype was seen more than once but under ten times. The chain couples TRBV29-1 to TRBJ2-7; tentatively, D is TRBD1 (6 bases). This CDR3 spans 13 amino acids. Germline V gene sequence: CDR1 SQVTM, CDR2 ANQGSEA. Trimming took 6 bases from V and 0 from J, leaving 12 bases between them. Here the CDR3 reads CSVALQGSYEQYF. The CDR3, as DNA: TGCAGCGTGGCATTACAGGGCTCCTACGAGCAGTACTTC.

In its sample, this clonotype was seen a few times. The rearrangement joins TRBV7-9 to TRBJ2-3; possible D gene TRBD1, 6 bases. V lost 11 bases to trimming and J lost 3 bases, with 21 bases between them. Germline CDR1 and CDR2: SEHNR and FQNEAQ (reference sequence). The CDR3 contains 15 residues. CDR3 protein: CAFTRQGTGTDTQYF. The CDR3 nucleotides are TGTGCCTTCACTCGGCAGGGGACGGGTACAGATACGCAGTATTTT.

V is TRBV10-3 and J is TRBJ2-7, with 7 bases aligning to TRBD2. V dropped 7 bases and J dropped 6; count of bases not matched to a gene: 6. The CDR3 runs 12 residues. Germline V gives CDR1 ENHRY, CDR2 SYGVKD. CDR3 region: CAIMREMGEQYF. As DNA, the CDR3 is TGTGCCATCATGCGGGAGATGGGCGAGCAGTACTTC.

The chain couples TRBV7-2 to TRBJ2-2; perhaps TRBD2 as D (6 bases). Germline loops: CDR1 SGHTA, CDR2 FQGNSA. The germline V and J ends were trimmed by 2 bases and 4 bases, with 11 bases remaining between them. This CDR3 has 15 residues. The CDR3 spells CASSLSSGGTGELFF. The CDR3 region has the DNA TGTGCCAGCAGCTTAAGTAGCGGTGGCACCGGGGAGCTGTTTTTT.

This chain connects TRBV9 to TRBJ2-7; D is perhaps TRBD2 (6 bases). Per the germline V gene, CDR1 is SGDLS and CDR2 is YYNGEE. The V gene lost 0 bases and the J gene lost 0 bases, with 16 bases spanning the gap. The CDR3 has 17 residues. The CDR3 loop reads CASSVVSPRGSSYEQYF. Here the CDR3 DNA reads TGTGCCAGCAGCGTAGTATCTCCCCGGGGGAGCTCCTACGAGCAGTACTTC. Together with reference TRBV9 and TRBJ2-7, the CDR3 gives the full variable domain: DSGVTQTPKHLITATGQRVTLRCSPRSGDLSVYWYQQSLDQGLQFLIQYYNGEERAKGNILERFSAQQFPDLHSELNLSSLELGDSALYFCASSVVSPRGSSYEQYFGPGTRLTVT.

This clonotype came up many times. This sequence joins TRBV20-1 and TRBJ2-7; D is ambiguous. V gave up 1 base and J gave up 6 bases, with 10 bases separating them. The CDR3 runs to 12 residues. The germline V gene has CDR1 DFQATT and CDR2 SNEGSKA (reference sequence). The CDR3 sequence is CSARGERAEQYF. CDR3 bases: TGCAGTGCTAGAGGGGAAAGGGCCGAGCAGTACTTC.

The J gene is TRBJ2-3, the V gene TRBV11-3, with D possibly being TRBD1 (6 bases). The V gene lost 5 bases and the J gene lost 6 bases, with 21 bases spanning the gap. Germline loops: CDR1 SGHNT, CDR2 YENEEA. The CDR3 is 16 residues long. CDR3 residues: CASSPGQPSAGDTQYF. As DNA, the CDR3 is TGTGCCAGCAGCCCCGGACAGCCATCCGCCGGGGATACGCAGTATTTT.

V gene TRBV28 combines with J gene TRBJ1-6; 7 bases agree with TRBD1. The germline CDR1 and CDR2 sequences are MDHEN and SYDVKM. J lost 8 bases, V lost 6 bases, and 10 bases had no gene match. The CDR3 extends over 15 amino acids. CDR3 nucleotide sequence: TGTGCCAGCAGAGAACCGGGACAGCGCGATTCACCCCTCCACTTT. This codes for CASREPGQRDSPLHF.

A few counts support this clonotype. The rearrangement uses TRBV7-2 and TRBJ2-5; D is possibly TRBD1 or TRBD2 (5 bases each). The CDR3 is made up of 15 amino acids. CDR1 and CDR2 (germline): SGHTA, FQGNSA. Trimming took 8 bases from V and 2 from J, leaving 18 bases between them. Written as DNA, the CDR3 is TGTGCCAGCGCTCGTCCGGGGCAGAAGCAAGAGACCCAGTACTTC. Its translation is CASARPGQKQETQYF.

This sequence joins TRBV3-1 and TRBJ1-2, with TRBD1 matching 7 bases. V was pared by 0 bases and J by 4 bases, with 5 bases of the junction left unmatched. The CDR3 extends over 15 amino acids. Germline lookup yields CDR1 LGHDT and CDR2 YNNKEL (reference sequence). The CDR3 loop is CASSQDPTGFYGYTF. The CDR3 nucleotides read TGTGCCAGCAGCCAAGACCCGACAGGGTTCTATGGCTACACCTTC.

This chain joins TRBV10-1 and TRBJ1-1; D is unresolved. Germline V lookup: CDR1 WNHNN, CDR2 SYGVQD (reference sequence). The V end lost 6 bases, the J end lost 1 base, and 15 bases lay between the germline ends. This CDR3 region has 15 residues. The DNA of the CDR3 is TGCGCCAGCAGACCTGACACTCCAGGGAACACTGAAGCTTTCTTT. Translating gives CASRPDTPGNTEAFF.

This chain links TRBV20-1 with TRBJ2-1, with 10 nucleotides matching TRBD2. The V segment lost 8 bases and the J segment 0 bases; nucleotides outside the gene matches: 10. The CDR3 runs to 16 residues. CDR1 and CDR2 from the germline V gene are DFQATT and SNEGSKA (reference sequence). Here the CDR3 reads CSTHSGGAASYNEQFF. The CDR3 DNA reads TGCAGTACCCACAGCGGGGGGGCCGCCTCCTACAATGAGCAGTTCTTC.